This T cell receptor beta chain emerged from a study of cytomegalovirus exposure and HLA in healthy donors. Study background: Falling in the Caucasian-associated ancestry cluster were 80% to 85% of some 400 genotyped donors.

The PCR had 60 Vbeta and 13 Jbeta primers. Measured with immunoSEQ multiplex PCR; TCRdb has only the in-frame clones, and not every one. The sample has under 200,000 clones, almost 80% seen once. V lost 2 bases and J lost 11, with 16 bases in between. The germline V gene has CDR1 SGHDT and CDR2 YYEEEE. The CDR3 is 14 residues long. What was sequenced was PBMCs. This chain connects TRBV5-6 to TRBJ1-4; tentatively, D is TRBD1 (5 bases). The TCR was taken from a man between 25 and 39 years old in good health and CMV-seronegative. Written as DNA, the CDR3 is TGTGCCAGCAGCTTCCAGGGTACAAGTGGGAAACTGTTTTTT. This encodes CASSFQGTSGKLFF.